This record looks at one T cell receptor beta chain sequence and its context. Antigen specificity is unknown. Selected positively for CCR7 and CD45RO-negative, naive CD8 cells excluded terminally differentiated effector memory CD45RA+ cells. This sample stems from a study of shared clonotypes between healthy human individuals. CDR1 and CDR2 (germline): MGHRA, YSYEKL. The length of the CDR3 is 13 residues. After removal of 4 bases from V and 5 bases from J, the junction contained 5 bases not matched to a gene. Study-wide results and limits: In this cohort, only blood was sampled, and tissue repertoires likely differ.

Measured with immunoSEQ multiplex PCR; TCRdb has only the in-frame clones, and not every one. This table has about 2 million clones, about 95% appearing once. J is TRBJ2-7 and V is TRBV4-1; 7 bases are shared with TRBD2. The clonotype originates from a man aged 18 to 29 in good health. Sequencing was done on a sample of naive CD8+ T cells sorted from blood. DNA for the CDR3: TGCGCCAGCAGCCGCGGGAGAGGGGACGAGCAGTACTTC. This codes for CASSRGRGDEQYF.